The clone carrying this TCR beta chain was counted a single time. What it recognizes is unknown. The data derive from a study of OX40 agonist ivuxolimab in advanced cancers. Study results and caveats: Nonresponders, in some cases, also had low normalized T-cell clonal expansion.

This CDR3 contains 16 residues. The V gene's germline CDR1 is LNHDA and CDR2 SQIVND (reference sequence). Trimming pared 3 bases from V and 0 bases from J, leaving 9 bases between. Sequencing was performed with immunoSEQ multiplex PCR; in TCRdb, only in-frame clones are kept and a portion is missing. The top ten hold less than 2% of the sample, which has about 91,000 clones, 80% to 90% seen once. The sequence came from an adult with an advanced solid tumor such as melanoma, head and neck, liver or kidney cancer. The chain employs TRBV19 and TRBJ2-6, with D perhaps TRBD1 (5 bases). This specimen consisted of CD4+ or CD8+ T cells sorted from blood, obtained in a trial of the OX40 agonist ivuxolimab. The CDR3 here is CASSIGAGSGANVLTF. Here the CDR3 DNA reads TGTGCCAGTAGTATTGGGGCCGGCTCTGGGGCCAACGTCCTGACTTTC.